These T cell receptor beta chains were read from a single sample in a study of CD8 T cell repertoires and HIV-1 epitope variants. Clones were sequenced by immunoSEQ multiplex PCR, and TCRdb holds only the in-frame ones, with some missing. The data show about 4,400 clones, around 68% seen once. Antigen specificity for these receptors is unknown. The sequenced sample was cultured CD8+ T cells derived from PBMCs. These receptor sequences come from a male donor with HIV. CDR3s include the opening cysteine and the closing phenylalanine or tryptophan. D genes are given only for firm matches. Not all rows give a size; the values are once, few, many and, for expanded clones, a class.

d_call	v_call	j_call	clone_size	cdr3_aa	cdr3_nt
NA	TRBV21-1	TRBJ1-5	NA	CASSGKTQGINSNQPQHF	TGTGCCAGCAGCGGTAAGACGCAGGGGATTAATAGCAATCAGCCCCAGCATTTT
NA	TRBV27	TRBJ2-2	NA	CASSRREHTGELFF	TGTGCCAGCAGTCGCAGGGAGCACACCGGGGAGCTGTTTTTT
NA	TRBV5-1	TRBJ2-7	once	CASSLVPGDEQYF	TGCGCCAGCAGCTTGGTCCCCGGAGACGAGCAGTACTTC
TRBD1	TRBV7-2	TRBJ2-2	NA	CASSLVGQGQLFF	TGTGCCAGCAGCTTAGTGGGACAGGGTCAGCTGTTTTTT
NA	TRBV6-5	TRBJ1-2	NA	CASSLGPRNGYTF	TGTGCCAGCAGCCTAGGACCGAGGAACGGCTACACCTTC
NA	TRBV11-2	TRBJ2-7	once	CASSPSTGYEQYF	TGTGCCAGCAGCCCATCTACCGGGTACGAGCAGTACTTC
NA	TRBV6-6	TRBJ2-7	NA	CASSYDKLYEQYF	TGTGCCAGCAGTTACGACAAGTTATACGAGCAGTACTTC
TRBD2	TRBV6-5	TRBJ2-5	NA	CASSLAGGSGETQYF	TGTGCCAGCAGTTTAGCGGGAGGTTCGGGAGAGACCCAGTACTTC
NA	TRBV6-5	TRBJ2-7	NA	CASSYAGIGEQYF	TGTGCCAGCAGTTACGCAGGGATTGGCGAGCAGTACTTC
TRBD2	TRBV7-2	TRBJ2-7	NA	CASSTPTSVSYEQYF	TGTGCCAGCAGCACCCCGACTAGCGTCTCCTACGAGCAGTACTTC
NA	TRBV2	TRBJ2-7	few	CASIPGPNGYEQYF	TGTGCCAGCATCCCAGGACCCAACGGCTACGAGCAGTACTTC
NA	TRBV4-1	TRBJ2-3	NA	CASSQERGTDTQYF	TGCGCCAGCAGCCAGGAAAGGGGCACAGATACGCAGTATTTT
NA	TRBV29-1	TRBJ2-1	NA	CSVLWVSSYNEQFF	TGCAGCGTTCTTTGGGTAAGCTCCTACAATGAGCAGTTCTTC
TRBD2	TRBV13	TRBJ2-3	NA	CASSSRTSGRDTQYF	TGTGCCAGCAGCTCCCGGACTAGCGGGAGGGATACGCAGTATTTT
TRBD1	TRBV7-2	TRBJ1-2	few	CASSSPDRAGFYTF	TGTGCCAGCAGCTCCCCGGACAGGGCGGGGTTCTACACCTTC
TRBD1	TRBV5-1	TRBJ1-1	NA	CASSLTGGDTEAFF	TGCGCCAGCAGCTTGACAGGGGGCGACACTGAAGCTTTCTTT
NA	TRBV4-1	TRBJ1-2	NA	CASSQVEGTRSNYGYTF	TGCGCCAGCAGCCAAGTAGAAGGGACAAGATCTAACTATGGCTACACCTTC
NA	TRBV27	TRBJ2-7	few	CASSRDATYEQYF	TGTGCCAGTTCCCGGGACGCTACCTACGAGCAGTACTTC
NA	TRBV6-5	TRBJ1-1	NA	CASSYLPGHTEAFF	TGTGCCAGCAGTTACCTTCCCGGACACACTGAAGCTTTCTTT
NA	TRBV21-1	TRBJ1-1	few	CASSRGTEAFF	TGTGCCAGCAGTAGAGGCACTGAAGCTTTCTTT
TRBD2	TRBV30	TRBJ2-2	NA	CAWSVWASGRARVTGELFF	TGTGCCTGGAGTGTATGGGCTAGCGGGAGGGCCCGGGTCACCGGGGAGCTGTTTTTT
NA	TRBV7-2	TRBJ2-5	NA	CASTPGPIQETQYF	TGTGCCAGCACCCCGGGGCCGATACAAGAGACCCAGTACTTC
TRBD1	TRBV28	TRBJ1-1	NA	CASSSRGSTEAFF	TGTGCCAGCAGTTCCAGGGGGAGCACTGAAGCTTTCTTT
TRBD1	TRBV4-2	TRBJ1-1	NA	CASSQGDRGPTEAFF	TGTGCCAGCAGCCAAGGGGACAGGGGGCCCACTGAAGCTTTCTTT
TRBD2	TRBV7-2	TRBJ2-7	NA	CASSLPQRLAGGIYEQYF	TGTGCCAGCAGCCTTCCGCAGAGACTAGCGGGGGGGATCTACGAGCAGTACTTC
NA	TRBV27	TRBJ1-5	few	CASSPGAGDQPQHF	TGTGCCAGCAGTCCCGGCGCAGGGGATCAGCCCCAGCATTTT
NA	TRBV4-1	TRBJ2-7	few	CASSGSLYEQYF	TGCGCCAGCAGCGGCAGCCTCTACGAGCAGTACTTC
TRBD2	TRBV28	TRBJ2-7	NA	CASRGTSGVSYEQYF	TGTGCCAGCAGAGGTACTAGCGGAGTGTCCTACGAGCAGTACTTC
NA	TRBV25-1	TRBJ1-2	NA	CASSEGAGYGYTF	TGTGCCAGCAGTGAAGGGGCAGGCTATGGCTACACCTTC
NA	TRBV7-9	TRBJ1-2	medium-sized	CASSYPTTGTYGYTF	TGTGCCAGCAGCTACCCAACGACGGGGACTTATGGCTACACCTTC
NA	TRBV30	TRBJ2-1	once	CAWRSSMNEQFF	TGTGCCTGGAGGAGTAGTATGAATGAGCAGTTCTTC
TRBD1	TRBV19	TRBJ1-5	NA	CASTRQGAGQPQHF	TGTGCCAGTACCCGACAGGGAGCGGGTCAGCCCCAGCATTTT